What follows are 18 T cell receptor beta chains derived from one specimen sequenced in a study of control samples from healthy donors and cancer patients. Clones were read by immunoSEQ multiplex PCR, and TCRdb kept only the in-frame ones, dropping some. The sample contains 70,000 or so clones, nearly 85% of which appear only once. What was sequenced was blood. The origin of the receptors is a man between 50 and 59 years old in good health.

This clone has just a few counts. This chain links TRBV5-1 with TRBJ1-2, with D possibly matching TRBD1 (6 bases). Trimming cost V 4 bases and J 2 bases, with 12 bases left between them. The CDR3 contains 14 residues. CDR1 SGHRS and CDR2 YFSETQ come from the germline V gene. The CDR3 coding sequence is TGCGCCAGCAGCGACGAAGGACAGAACTATGGCTACACCTTC. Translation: CASSDEGQNYGYTF.

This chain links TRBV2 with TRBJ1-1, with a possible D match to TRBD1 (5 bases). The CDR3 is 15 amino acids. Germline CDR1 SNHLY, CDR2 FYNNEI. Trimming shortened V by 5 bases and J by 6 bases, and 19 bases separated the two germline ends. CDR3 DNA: TGTGCCAGCAGTTCGTCCGGGGCAACCCGACCTGAAGCTTTCTTT. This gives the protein CASSSSGATRPEAFF.

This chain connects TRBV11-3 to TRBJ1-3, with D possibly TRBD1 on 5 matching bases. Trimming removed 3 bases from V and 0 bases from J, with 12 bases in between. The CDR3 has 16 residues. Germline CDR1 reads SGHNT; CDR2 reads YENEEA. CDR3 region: CASSFSTASSGNTIYF. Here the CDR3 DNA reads TGTGCCAGCAGCTTTTCGACAGCTAGCTCTGGAAACACCATATATTTT.

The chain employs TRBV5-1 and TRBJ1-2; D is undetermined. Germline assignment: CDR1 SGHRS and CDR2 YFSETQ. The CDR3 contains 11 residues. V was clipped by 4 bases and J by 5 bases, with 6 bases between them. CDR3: CASSKNYGYTF. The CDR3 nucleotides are TGCGCCAGCAGCAAAAATTATGGCTACACCTTC.

The CDR3: CASSLAVGEQYF. The CDR3 region has the DNA TGCGCCAGCAGCTTGGCCGTCGGCGAGCAGTACTTC. The V call is TRBV5-1, the J call TRBJ2-7; D gene ambiguous. CDR3 length equals 12 residues. Germline lookup yields CDR1 SGHRS and CDR2 YFSETQ. The V end lost 0 bases, the J end lost 6 bases, and 7 bases lay between the germline ends.

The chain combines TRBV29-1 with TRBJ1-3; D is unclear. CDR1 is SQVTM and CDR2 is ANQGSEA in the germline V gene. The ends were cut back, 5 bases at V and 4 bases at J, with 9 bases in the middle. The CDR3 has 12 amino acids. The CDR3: CSVREAGNTIYF. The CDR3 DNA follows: TGCAGCGTTCGGGAGGCAGGAAACACCATATATTTT.

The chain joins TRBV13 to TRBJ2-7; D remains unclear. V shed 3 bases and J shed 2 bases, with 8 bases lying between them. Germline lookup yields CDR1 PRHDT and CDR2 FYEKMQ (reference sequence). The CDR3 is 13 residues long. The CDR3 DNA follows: TGTGCCAGCAGCTTGGTCACCCCCTACGAGCAGTACTTC. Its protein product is CASSLVTPYEQYF. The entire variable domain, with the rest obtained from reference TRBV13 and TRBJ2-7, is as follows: AAGVIQSPRHLIKEKRETATLKCYPIPRHDTVYWYQQGPGQDPQFLISFYEKMQSDKGSIPDRFSAQQFSDYHSELNMSSLELGDSALYFCASSLVTPYEQYFGPGTRLTVT.

The CDR3 DNA sequence: TGTGCCAGCAGTTCATCCGGGACAGGGGACTATGGCTACACCTTC. Its protein is CASSSSGTGDYGYTF. V and J are TRBV28 and TRBJ1-2; TRBD1 aligns across 10 bases. This CDR3 is 15 amino acids long. The J segment lost 3 bases and the V segment lost 4 bases, leaving 5 bases of the junction unmatched. The V gene's germline CDR1 is MDHEN and CDR2 SYDVKM.

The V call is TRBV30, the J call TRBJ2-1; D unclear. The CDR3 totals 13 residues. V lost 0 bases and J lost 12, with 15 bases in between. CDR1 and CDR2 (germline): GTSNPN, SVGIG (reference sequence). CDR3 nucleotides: TGTGCCTGGAGTGTGTTTCAGTCACTCCCGCAGTTCTTC. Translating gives CAWSVFQSLPQFF.

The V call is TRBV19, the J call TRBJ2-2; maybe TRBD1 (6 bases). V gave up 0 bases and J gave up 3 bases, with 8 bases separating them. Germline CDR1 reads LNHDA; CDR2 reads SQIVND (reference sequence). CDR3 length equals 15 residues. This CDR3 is CASSIDRTDTGELFF. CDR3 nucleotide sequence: TGTGCCAGTAGTATAGATCGGACAGACACCGGGGAGCTGTTTTTT.

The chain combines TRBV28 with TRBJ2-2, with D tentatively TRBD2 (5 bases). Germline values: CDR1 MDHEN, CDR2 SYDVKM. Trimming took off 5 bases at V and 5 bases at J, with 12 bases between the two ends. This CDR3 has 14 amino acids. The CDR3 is CASSPPGETGELFF. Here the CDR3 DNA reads TGTGCCAGCAGTCCCCCCGGGGAGACCGGGGAGCTGTTTTTT.

DNA for the CDR3: TGCAGTGCCAGTCCGTTGTCAGGTCGGGCAGATACGCAGTATTTT. As protein: CSASPLSGRADTQYF. This chain joins TRBV20-1 and TRBJ2-3; no reliable D call. Trimming took 6 bases from V and 4 from J, leaving 20 bases between them. Looked up from germline, CDR1 is DFQATT and CDR2 is SNEGSKA (reference sequence). The CDR3 consists of 15 residues.

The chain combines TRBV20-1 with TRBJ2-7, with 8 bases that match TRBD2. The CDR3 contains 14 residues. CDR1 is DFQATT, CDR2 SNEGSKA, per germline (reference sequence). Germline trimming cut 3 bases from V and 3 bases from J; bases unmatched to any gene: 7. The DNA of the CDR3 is TGCAGTGCTAGTTCTAGCGGGCGAAACTACGAGCAGTACTTC. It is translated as CSASSSGRNYEQYF.

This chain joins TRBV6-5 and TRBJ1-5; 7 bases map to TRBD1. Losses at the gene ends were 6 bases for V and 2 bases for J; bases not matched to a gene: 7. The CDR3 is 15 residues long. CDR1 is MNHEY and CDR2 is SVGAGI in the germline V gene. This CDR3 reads CASSRDGQGNQPQHF. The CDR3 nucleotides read TGTGCCAGCAGCAGGGACGGACAGGGCAATCAGCCCCAGCATTTT.

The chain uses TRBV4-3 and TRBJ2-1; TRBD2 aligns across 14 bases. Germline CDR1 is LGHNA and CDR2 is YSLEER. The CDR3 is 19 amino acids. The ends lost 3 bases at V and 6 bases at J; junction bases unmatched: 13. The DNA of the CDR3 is TGCGCCAGCAGCCACCCTGGGACTAGCGGGGGAGGGCCCACCAATGAGCAGTTCTTC. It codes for CASSHPGTSGGGPTNEQFF.

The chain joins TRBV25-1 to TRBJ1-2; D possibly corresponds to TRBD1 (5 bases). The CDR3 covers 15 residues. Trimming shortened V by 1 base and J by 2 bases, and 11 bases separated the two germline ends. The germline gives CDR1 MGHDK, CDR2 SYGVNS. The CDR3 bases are TGTGCCAGCAGTGAATCCAGGGTAGGGAACTATGGCTACACCTTC. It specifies CASSESRVGNYGYTF.

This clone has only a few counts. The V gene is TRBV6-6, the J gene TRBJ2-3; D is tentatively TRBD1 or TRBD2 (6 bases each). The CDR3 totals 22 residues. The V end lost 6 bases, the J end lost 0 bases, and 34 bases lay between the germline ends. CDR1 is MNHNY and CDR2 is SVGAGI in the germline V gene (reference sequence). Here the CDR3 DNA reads TGTGCCAGCAGCTTCCCAGATAGACAGGTCGGCGGGGTACGGACTAGCACAGATACGCAGTATTTT. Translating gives CASSFPDRQVGGVRTSTDTQYF.

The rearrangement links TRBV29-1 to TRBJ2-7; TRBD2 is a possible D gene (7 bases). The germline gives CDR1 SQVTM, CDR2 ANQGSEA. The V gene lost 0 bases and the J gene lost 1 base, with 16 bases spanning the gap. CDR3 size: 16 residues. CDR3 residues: CSVEDRGGGGSYEQYF. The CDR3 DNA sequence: TGCAGCGTTGAAGATCGTGGGGGAGGGGGGTCCTACGAGCAGTACTTC.